These 14 T cell receptor beta chains were all obtained from the same sample, sequenced in a study of cytomegalovirus exposure and HLA in healthy donors. Use of 60 Vbeta and 13 Jbeta primers characterized the PCR. Method: immunoSEQ multiplex PCR; TCRdb's copy keeps in-frame clones and lacks some. The sample holds 150,000 to 250,000 clones, around 80% seen once. The specimen was PBMCs. Receptors were obtained from a woman aged 25 to 39 in good health and CMV-seropositive.

This clone was found once. DNA for the CDR3: TGTGCCAGCAGCTGGGGACTAGCGGGAGCCTCCTACAATGAGCAGTTCTTC. Its protein product is CASSWGLAGASYNEQFF. The chain combines TRBV5-4 with TRBJ2-1; 14 bases are shared with TRBD2. V lost 3 bases and J lost 0; bases outside the gene matches: 2. CDR3 size: 17 residues. Germline assignment: CDR1 SGHNT and CDR2 YYREEE (reference sequence).

The chain recombines TRBV29-1 with TRBJ2-2; 10 nucleotides agree with TRBD2. Germline V gene data show CDR1 as SQVTM and CDR2 as ANQGSEA. Germline trimming cut 1 base from V and 6 bases from J; bases unmatched to any gene: 5. The CDR3 loop spans 15 amino acids. For the CDR3, the DNA is TGCAGCGTTGAAGGTGTACTAGCGGGGCCCGGGGAGCTGTTTTTT. Translated, it gives CSVEGVLAGPGELFF.

The rearrangement uses TRBV11-2 and TRBJ2-2, with 8 bases lining up with TRBD1. The CDR3 loop spans 15 amino acids. From germline, CDR1 is SGHAT and CDR2 FQNNGV. V dropped 7 bases and J dropped 4; count of bases not matched to a gene: 8. The CDR3 loop is CASTPRTGPTGELFF. In nucleotides, the CDR3 is TGTGCCAGCACCCCACGGACAGGGCCCACCGGGGAGCTGTTTTTT. The whole variable domain, filled in from reference TRBV11-2 and TRBJ2-2, reads EAGVAQSPRYKIIEKRQSVAFWCNPISGHATLYWYQQILGQGPKLLIQFQNNGVVDDSQLPKDRFSAERLKGVDSTLKIQPAKLEDSAVYLCASTPRTGPTGELFFGEGSRLTVL.

The chain couples TRBV6-1 to TRBJ2-7, with 9 positions matching TRBD1. The CDR3 contains 14 residues. After removal of 5 bases from V and 4 bases from J, the junction contained 6 bases not matched to a gene. Germline CDR1 is MNHNS and CDR2 is SASEGT. This CDR3 reads CASSSPGTGYEQYF. The CDR3 DNA reads as TGTGCCAGCAGTTCCCCCGGGACAGGGTACGAGCAGTACTTC.

With respect to this clone: The germline gene is not matched at one end of the junction; a read error may be the cause. This chain joins TRBV7-9 and TRBJ2-7; 15 bases are a match to TRBD2. The germline V gene has CDR1 SEHNR and CDR2 FQNEAQ (reference sequence). The CDR3 consists of 18 residues. CDR3 coding DNA: TGTTCCAGCAGCTACAGGACTAGCGGGAGGGCGACCTCCTACGAGCAGTACTTC. Translating gives CSSSYRTSGRATSYEQYF. The full variable domain, completed using reference TRBV7-9 and TRBJ2-7, is DTGVSQNPRHKITKRGQNVTFRCDPISEHNRLYWYRQTLGQGPEFLTYFQNEAQLEKSRLLSDRFSAERPKGSFSTLEIQRTEQGDSAMYLCSSSYRTSGRATSYEQYFGPGTRLTVT.

The chain combines TRBV30 with TRBJ2-1, with 9 bases identical to TRBD2. Germline trimming cut 1 base from V and 1 base from J; bases unmatched to any gene: 5. The germline V gene has CDR1 GTSNPN and CDR2 SVGIG (reference sequence). CDR3 length: 16 amino acids. CDR3 region: CAWSAQGLASYNEQFF. The DNA of the CDR3 is TGTGCCTGGAGTGCTCAGGGACTAGCTTCCTACAATGAGCAGTTCTTC.

V gene TRBV6-5 combines with J gene TRBJ2-1, with 9 bases matching TRBD2. Per germline, CDR1 MNHEY and CDR2 SVGAGI. Unmatched junction bases numbered 6, after V lost 6 bases and J lost 3 bases. The CDR3 sequence is 15 residues long. The CDR3 region has the DNA TGTGCCAGCAGCCCCAGCGGGGGGAACTACAATGAGCAGTTCTTC. Translated: CASSPSGGNYNEQFF.

Only one count was recorded for this clone. V is TRBV5-4 and J is TRBJ2-3, with D uncertain. The ends were cut back, 1 base at V and 2 bases at J, with 11 bases in the middle. There are 15 residues in the CDR3. Looked up from germline, CDR1 is SGHNT and CDR2 is YYREEE (reference sequence). DNA for the CDR3: TGTGCCAGCAGCTTGAGTGCGGAGCCCACAGATACGCAGTATTTT. This gives the protein CASSLSAEPTDTQYF.

The CDR3 DNA sequence: TGTGCCAGCAGCGACGGACAGGGGGCAGGGGGCTACACCTTC. This sequence encodes CASSDGQGAGGYTF. The chain is built from TRBV6-6 and TRBJ1-2; 11 bases fit TRBD1. Germline CDR1 reads MNHNY; CDR2 reads SVGAGI (reference sequence). This CDR3 comprises 14 residues. The V gene end was trimmed by 6 bases and the J gene end by 8 bases; junction bases not matched to a gene: 8.

The chain combines TRBV10-2 with TRBJ2-7, with a tentative D call TRBD2 (6 bases). The V and J ends lost 5 bases and 3 bases respectively, with 17 bases between them. The germline gives CDR1 WSHSY, CDR2 SAAADI. The length of the CDR3 is 15 residues. The DNA of the CDR3 is TGCGCCAGCAGTCTCCTTAGGGGTAGCGGCTACGAGCAGTACTTC. Translation: CASSLLRGSGYEQYF.

The chain uses TRBV4-1 and TRBJ2-2; maybe TRBD2 (5 bases). The CDR3 runs 14 residues. Looked up from germline, CDR1 is MGHRA and CDR2 is YSYEKL. V was pared by 6 bases and J by 11 bases, with 19 bases between. The CDR3 region is CASRAHTGLRELFF. Here the CDR3 DNA reads TGCGCCAGCAGGGCACATACGGGATTAAGAGAGCTGTTTTTT.

This clone appeared once. This chain connects TRBV5-4 to TRBJ2-1; 10 bases match TRBD2. Losses at the gene ends were 5 bases for V and 4 bases for J; bases not matched to a gene: 6. Per the germline V gene, CDR1 is SGHNT and CDR2 is YYREEE (reference sequence). This CDR3 is built from 15 residues. The CDR3: CASSTGTSDYNEQFF. CDR3 in DNA: TGTGCCAGCAGTACCGGGACTAGCGATTACAATGAGCAGTTCTTC. Variable domain in full (rest from reference TRBV5-4 and TRBJ2-1): ETGVTQSPTHLIKTRGQQVTLRCSSQSGHNTVSWYQQALGQGPQFIFQYYREEENGRGNFPPRFSGLQFPNYSSELNVNALELDDSALYLCASSTGTSDYNEQFFGPGTRLTVL.

The V gene is TRBV11-2, the J gene TRBJ2-7; the D gene is possibly TRBD1 (6 bases). With 3 bases removed from V and 4 bases from J, the gap between germline ends came to 19 bases. The length of the CDR3 is 16 residues. The germline gives CDR1 SGHAT, CDR2 FQNNGV. The CDR3 protein is CASSLGLRGFHYEQYF. The DNA of the CDR3 is TGTGCCAGCAGCTTGGGCCTTAGGGGGTTTCATTACGAGCAGTACTTC.

This clone was counted between two and nine times. The CDR3 DNA follows: TGTGCCAGCAGCCAGTTAGCGGGTGTAGCCAAAAACATTCAGTACTTC. Protein sequence: CASSQLAGVAKNIQYF. The V call is TRBV4-2, the J call TRBJ2-4; 7 nucleotides line up with TRBD2. CDR1 LGHNA and CDR2 YNFKEQ come from the germline V gene. The CDR3 is 16 residues long. V dropped 3 bases and J dropped 0; count of bases not matched to a gene: 5.